Following are 20 T cell receptor beta chains from one sample sequenced in a study of blood T cell repertoires in COVID-19. TCRdb's copy holds only in-frame clones and misses some; the assay was immunoSEQ multiplex PCR. The sample lists 210,000 or so clones, 70% to 85% occurring once. The sequenced sample was peripheral blood. These receptors all stem from a woman older than 75 with COVID-19, enrolled during active disease.

The V and J genes are TRBV5-1 and TRBJ1-1, with TRBD1 matching 7 bases. The germline CDR1 and CDR2 sequences are SGHRS and YFSETQ. The CDR3 is 15 amino acids. V lost 4 bases to trimming and J lost 1 base; unmatched junction nucleotides: 7. As DNA, the CDR3 is TGCGCCAGCAGCCCTTCGGGACAGCAGAACACTGAAGCTTTCTTT. Protein sequence: CASSPSGQQNTEAFF.

This chain connects TRBV5-6 to TRBJ2-2; 9 bases match TRBD1. V lost 3 bases and J lost 4; bases outside the gene matches: 10. Germline V gene data show CDR1 as SGHDT and CDR2 as YYEEEE. This CDR3 spans 17 amino acids. The CDR3 reads CASSSGPGQGFTGELFF. The CDR3 DNA reads TGTGCCAGCAGCTCAGGGCCGGGACAGGGTTTCACCGGGGAGCTGTTTTTT. The whole variable domain, remainder taken from reference TRBV5-6 and TRBJ2-2, is DAGVTQSPTHLIKTRGQQVTLRCSPKSGHDTVSWYQQALGQGPQFIFQYYEEEERQRGNFPDRFSGHQFPNYSSELNVNALLLGDSALYLCASSSGPGQGFTGELFFGEGSRLTVL.

CDR3 loop: CASRGTGPGGHGYTF. CDR3 coding DNA: TGTGCCAGCAGGGGTACAGGGCCTGGAGGACATGGCTACACCTTC. V usage is TRBV6-5 and J usage is TRBJ1-2, with D perhaps TRBD1 (6 bases). Germline CDR1 and CDR2: MNHEY and SVGAGI. V lost 6 bases, J lost 6 bases, and 20 bases lay in between. The CDR3 length is 15 residues.

The sample holds one count of this clone. This sequence joins TRBV5-1 and TRBJ2-1, with D unclear. The CDR3 consists of 15 residues. Per the germline V gene, CDR1 is SGHRS and CDR2 is YFSETQ. Trimming took 0 bases from V and 0 from J, leaving 7 bases between them. Here the CDR3 DNA reads TGCGCCAGCAGCTTGGGGGCAAGCTCCTACAATGAGCAGTTCTTC. Residues: CASSLGASSYNEQFF.

The chain couples TRBV6-5 to TRBJ2-5; 9 nucleotides line up with TRBD2. Trimming removed 2 bases from V and 2 bases from J; junction bases left unmatched: 6. Germline V lookup: CDR1 MNHEY, CDR2 SVGAGI. The CDR3 length is 16 residues. CDR3 DNA sequence: TGTGCCAGCAGTTACCGGCGGGGGGGCCGGCAAGAGACCCAGTACTTC. Translating it yields CASSYRRGGRQETQYF.

J is TRBJ1-1 and V is TRBV5-1; D is perhaps TRBD1 (5 bases). Trimming removed 0 bases at V and 0 bases at J, with 9 bases between. This CDR3 is 15 amino acids long. Germline V CDR1 and CDR2: SGHRS, YFSETQ. The CDR3 loop reads CASSLEYRMNTEAFF. CDR3 sequence (DNA): TGCGCCAGCAGCTTGGAGTACAGGATGAACACTGAAGCTTTCTTT.

The rearrangement uses TRBV28 and TRBJ1-5; D is ambiguous. CDR3 length: 15 amino acids. Looked up from germline, CDR1 is MDHEN and CDR2 is SYDVKM. V dropped 6 bases and J dropped 2 bases, with 14 bases sitting between them. In DNA form, the CDR3 reads TGTGCCAGCAGCCCTAGCGACTTGGGCAATCAGCCCCAGCATTTT. This gives the protein CASSPSDLGNQPQHF. The full variable domain, in which reference TRBV28 and TRBJ1-5 provide the parts outside the CDR3, is DVKVTQSSRYLVKRTGEKVFLECVQDMDHENMFWYRQDPGLGLRLIYFSYDVKMKEKGDIPEGYSVSREKKERFSLILESASTNQTSMYLCASSPSDLGNQPQHFGDGTRLSIL.

This clone was observed a single time. Written as DNA, the CDR3 is TGTGCCAGCAGTGAAGCCCATAACACTGAAGCTTTCTTT. As protein: CASSEAHNTEAFF. The rearrangement joins TRBV6-1 to TRBJ1-1, with D uncertain. The CDR3 runs to 13 residues. The V gene's germline CDR1 is MNHNS and CDR2 SASEGT. The ends were cut back, 0 bases at V and 2 bases at J, with 4 bases in the middle.

This chain connects TRBV10-2 to TRBJ2-5, with no clear D. V lost 2 bases to trimming and J lost 2 bases, with 6 bases between them. CDR3 size: 13 residues. CDR1 and CDR2 (germline): WSHSY, SAAADI. The CDR3 is CASSEVDQETQYF. CDR3 nucleotide sequence: TGCGCCAGCAGTGAGGTAGATCAAGAGACCCAGTACTTC.

This chain joins TRBV9 and TRBJ1-1; 8 bases line up with TRBD1. The CDR3 is 14 amino acids. Germline V gene data show CDR1 as SGDLS and CDR2 as YYNGEE. Germline trimming cut 0 bases from V and 9 bases from J; bases unmatched to any gene: 7. CDR3 nucleotides: TGTGCCAGCAGCGTAGGTCAAACAGGGGGGCAAGCTTTCTTT. As protein: CASSVGQTGGQAFF. Looking up the rest from reference TRBV9 and TRBJ1-1 gives the full variable domain: DSGVTQTPKHLITATGQRVTLRCSPRSGDLSVYWYQQSLDQGLQFLIQYYNGEERAKGNILERFSAQQFPDLHSELNLSSLELGDSALYFCASSVGQTGGQAFFGQGTRLTVV.

This clone was observed a single time. The gene calls are TRBV6-5 and TRBJ2-1; 10 positions match TRBD2. The CDR3 has 15 residues. Trimming took 6 bases from V and 4 from J; bases not matched to a gene: 6. The V gene's germline CDR1 is MNHEY and CDR2 SVGAGI. The CDR3 spells CASRVSGGQYNEQFF. In nucleotides, the CDR3 is TGTGCCAGCAGGGTTAGCGGGGGGCAGTACAATGAGCAGTTCTTC.

V is TRBV6-5 and J is TRBJ1-5, with D tentatively TRBD1 (5 bases). This CDR3 region has 15 residues. V was clipped by 2 bases and J by 1 base, with 9 bases between them. Germline V lookup: CDR1 MNHEY, CDR2 SVGAGI. CDR3 residues: CASSYATGSNQPQHF. CDR3 nucleotides: TGTGCCAGCAGTTACGCCACAGGCAGCAATCAGCCCCAGCATTTT.

The V call is TRBV5-1, the J call TRBJ2-3; maybe TRBD2 (6 bases). The germline V gene encodes CDR1 SGHRS and CDR2 YFSETQ. V lost 6 bases, J lost 6 bases, and 14 bases lay in between. This CDR3 is built from 13 residues. The CDR3 sequence: CASTPAGIDTQYF. DNA of the CDR3: TGCGCCAGCACCCCCGCGGGGATCGATACGCAGTATTTT.

This clone has only one observation. J is TRBJ2-2 and V is TRBV5-1, with 10 bases lining up with TRBD1. J gave up 6 bases and V 3 bases, and 5 bases lay outside the gene matches. This CDR3 is 15 amino acids long. The V gene's germline CDR1 is SGHRS and CDR2 YFSETQ. CDR3 region: CASSSGTGAAGELFF. In DNA, the CDR3 is TGCGCCAGCAGCTCCGGGACAGGGGCAGCCGGGGAGCTGTTTTTT.

The V gene is TRBV27, the J gene TRBJ1-6, with TRBD1 matching 11 bases. Trimming cost V 3 bases and J 6 bases; bases outside gene matches: 1. The V gene's germline CDR1 is MNHEY and CDR2 SMNVEV (reference sequence). The CDR3 contains 15 residues. CDR3 residues: CASSFGTGGNSPLHF. The CDR3 DNA follows: TGTGCCAGCAGTTTCGGGACAGGGGGTAATTCACCCCTCCACTTT.

The chain employs TRBV5-1 and TRBJ2-3; D unresolved. Trimming stripped 6 bases from V and 0 bases from J, with 17 bases between. Looked up from germline, CDR1 is SGHRS and CDR2 is YFSETQ. There are 16 residues in the CDR3. CDR3 nucleotides: TGCGCCAGCACCGTGAACTCACCAACTAGCACAGATACGCAGTATTTT. Its protein product is CASTVNSPTSTDTQYF.

This clone was detected a few times. The chain is built from TRBV11-2 and TRBJ1-3; D remains unclear. This CDR3 is 16 amino acids long. CDR1 is SGHAT and CDR2 is FQNNGV in the germline V gene. V was cut by 5 bases and J by 0 bases, with 14 bases left in between. The CDR3 reads CASSQLITGSGNTIYF. The CDR3 bases are TGTGCCAGCAGCCAACTTATAACCGGCTCTGGAAACACCATATATTTT.

The chain employs TRBV7-8 and TRBJ2-3; 9 nucleotides match TRBD2. The CDR3 runs 16 residues. The junction had 7 bases not matched to a gene; V was cut back by 6 bases and J by 0 bases. The V gene's germline CDR1 is SGHVS and CDR2 FQNEAQ. CDR3 loop: CASRTIAGASTDTQYF. CDR3 DNA: TGTGCCAGCAGGACCATAGCGGGAGCTAGCACAGATACGCAGTATTTT.

V is TRBV5-6 and J is TRBJ2-7; 8 nucleotides line up with TRBD2. J was trimmed by 2 bases and V by 4 bases; bases with no gene match: 11. The CDR3 has 16 residues. The germline CDR1 and CDR2 sequences are SGHDT and YYEEEE. The CDR3: CASSRDVLAAAYEQYF. CDR3 nucleotide sequence: TGTGCCAGCAGCCGGGATGTACTAGCGGCCGCCTACGAGCAGTACTTC.

This chain joins TRBV5-4 and TRBJ1-1; D is uncertain. The V gene lost 3 bases and the J gene lost 6 bases, with 15 bases spanning the gap. The CDR3 extends over 14 amino acids. Germline V gene lookup returns CDR1 SGHNT and CDR2 YYREEE (reference sequence). This CDR3 reads CASSSYRPVSEAFF. The CDR3 DNA sequence: TGTGCCAGCAGCTCCTACCGCCCCGTATCTGAAGCTTTCTTT.